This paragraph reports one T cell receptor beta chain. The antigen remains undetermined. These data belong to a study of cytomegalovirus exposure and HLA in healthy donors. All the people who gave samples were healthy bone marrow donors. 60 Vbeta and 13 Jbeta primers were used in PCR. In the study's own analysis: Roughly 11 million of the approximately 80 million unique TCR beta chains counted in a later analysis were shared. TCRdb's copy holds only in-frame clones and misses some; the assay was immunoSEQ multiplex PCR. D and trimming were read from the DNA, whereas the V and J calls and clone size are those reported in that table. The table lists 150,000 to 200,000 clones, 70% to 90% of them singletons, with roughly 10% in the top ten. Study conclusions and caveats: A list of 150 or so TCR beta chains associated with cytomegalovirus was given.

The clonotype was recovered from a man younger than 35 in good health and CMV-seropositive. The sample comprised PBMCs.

The CDR3 nucleotides read TGTGCCAGCAGCCCCGAGACTAGCGGGCCAAATGAGCAGTTCTTC. It specifies CASSPETSGPNEQFF. This chain connects TRBV7-2 to TRBJ2-1; 10 bases line up with TRBD2. Trimming took 5 bases from V and 7 from J; bases not matched to a gene: 8. Germline V gene sequence: CDR1 SGHTA, CDR2 FQGNSA. This CDR3 has 15 amino acids.